This TCR beta chain is from a study of a mutant IDH1 vaccine in newly diagnosed glioma. Study-wide context: Most patients had received both radiotherapy and temozolomide, the prior options being radiotherapy, temozolomide, or both. The study held visit V12 at week 35 and visit V13 at week 47. Study-level findings and limits: Pseudoprogression seemed unrelated to changes in top peripheral T cell clonotypes.

Repertoires were generated with immunoSEQ multiplex PCR, while TCRdb's copy carries only in-frame clones and drops some. The table includes 41,000 or so clones, approximately 92% detected once. Time point of the sample: week 35, safety follow-up. All doses held 300 ug of mutant IDH1 20-mer peptide, with topical imiquimod. The donors' diagnosis was new WHO grade 3 or 4 astrocytoma that was IDH1-mutant and ATRX-lost. As regards this clone: The antigen is unknown.

In germline, CDR1 is SEHNR, CDR2 FQNEAQ (reference sequence). V lost 5 bases and J lost 2, with 20 bases in between. The CDR3 extends over 17 amino acids. Sequenced material: PBMCs, taken from a glioma patient whose treatment included an IDH1 peptide vaccine. The genes are TRBV7-9 and TRBJ2-3; D not resolved. This TCR derives from a man aged 35-49 years with glioma. CDR3 sequence reads: CASSPPLSALPTDTQYF. The DNA for the CDR3 is TGTGCCAGCAGCCCCCCGCTCAGCGCCCTTCCCACAGATACGCAGTATTTT.